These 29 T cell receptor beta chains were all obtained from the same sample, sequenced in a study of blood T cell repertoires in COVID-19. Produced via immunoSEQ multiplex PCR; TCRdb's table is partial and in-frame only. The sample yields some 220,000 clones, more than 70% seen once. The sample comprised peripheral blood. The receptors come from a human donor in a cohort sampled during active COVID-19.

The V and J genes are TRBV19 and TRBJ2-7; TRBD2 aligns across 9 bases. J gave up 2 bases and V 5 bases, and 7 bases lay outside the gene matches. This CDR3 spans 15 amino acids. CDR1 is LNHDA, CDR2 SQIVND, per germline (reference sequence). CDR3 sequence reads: CASSLRLAVTYEQYF. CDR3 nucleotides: TGTGCCAGTAGTCTGAGACTAGCGGTTACCTACGAGCAGTACTTC.

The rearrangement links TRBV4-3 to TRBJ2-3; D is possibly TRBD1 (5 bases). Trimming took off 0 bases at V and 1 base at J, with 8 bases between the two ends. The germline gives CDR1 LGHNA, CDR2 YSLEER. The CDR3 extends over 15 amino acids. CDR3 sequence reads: CASSQEGRGTDTQYF. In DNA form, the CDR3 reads TGCGCCAGCAGCCAAGAGGGCAGGGGCACAGATACGCAGTATTTT.

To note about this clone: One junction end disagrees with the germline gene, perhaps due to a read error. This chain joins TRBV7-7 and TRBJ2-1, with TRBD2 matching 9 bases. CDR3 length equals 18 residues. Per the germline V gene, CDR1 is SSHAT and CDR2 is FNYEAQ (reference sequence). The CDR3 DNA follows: TGTGCTAGCAGCCTCTATATAGGGCCTAGCGGGGCTGTCATACAGCAGTTCTTC. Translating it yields CASSLYIGPSGAVIQQFF.

The CDR3 bases are TGTGCCAGCAGTTTAGGGACAGGGGTCGGCCAGCCCCAGCATTTT. Translated: CASSLGTGVGQPQHF. This chain uses TRBV28 with TRBJ1-5; TRBD1 matches at 10 bases. Losses at the gene ends were 2 bases for V and 7 bases for J; bases not matched to a gene: 5. This CDR3 region has 15 residues. The germline CDR1 and CDR2 sequences are MDHEN and SYDVKM.

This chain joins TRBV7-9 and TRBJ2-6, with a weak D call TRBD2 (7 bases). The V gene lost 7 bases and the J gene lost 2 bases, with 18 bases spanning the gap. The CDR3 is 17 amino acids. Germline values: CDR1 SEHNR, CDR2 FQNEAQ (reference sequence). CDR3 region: CASTIWGGITGANVLTF. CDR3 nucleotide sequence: TGTGCCAGCACCATATGGGGGGGCATTACTGGGGCCAACGTCCTGACTTTC.

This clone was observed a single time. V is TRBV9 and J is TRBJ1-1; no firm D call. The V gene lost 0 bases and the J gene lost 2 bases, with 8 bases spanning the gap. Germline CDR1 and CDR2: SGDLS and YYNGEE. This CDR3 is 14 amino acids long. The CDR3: CASSVGTVNTEAFF. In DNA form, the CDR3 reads TGTGCCAGCAGCGTAGGAACGGTAAACACTGAAGCTTTCTTT.

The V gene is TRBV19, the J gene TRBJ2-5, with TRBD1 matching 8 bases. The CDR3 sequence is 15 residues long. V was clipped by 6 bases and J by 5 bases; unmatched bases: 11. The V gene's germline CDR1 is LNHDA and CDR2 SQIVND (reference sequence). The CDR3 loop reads CASRDSDRAGETQYF. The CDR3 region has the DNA TGTGCCAGTAGAGATTCGGACAGGGCGGGGGAGACCCAGTACTTC. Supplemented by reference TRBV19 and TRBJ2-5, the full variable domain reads DGGITQSPKYLFRKEGQNVTLSCEQNLNHDAMYWYRQDPGQGLRLIYYSQIVNDFQKGDIAEGYSVSREKKESFPLTVTSAQKNPTAFYLCASRDSDRAGETQYFGPGTRLLVL.

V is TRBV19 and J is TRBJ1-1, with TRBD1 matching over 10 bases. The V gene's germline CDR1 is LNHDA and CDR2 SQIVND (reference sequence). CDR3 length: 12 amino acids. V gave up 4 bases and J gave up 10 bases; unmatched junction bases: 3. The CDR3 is CASSKDRGGAFF. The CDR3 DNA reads TGTGCCAGTAGTAAGGACAGGGGGGGAGCTTTCTTT.

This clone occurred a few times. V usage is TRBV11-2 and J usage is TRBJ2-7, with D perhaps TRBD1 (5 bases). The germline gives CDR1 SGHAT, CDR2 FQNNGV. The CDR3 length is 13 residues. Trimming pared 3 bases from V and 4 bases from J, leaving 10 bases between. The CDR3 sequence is CASSLGQWYEQYF. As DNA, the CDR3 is TGTGCCAGCAGCTTGGGGCAGTGGTACGAGCAGTACTTC.

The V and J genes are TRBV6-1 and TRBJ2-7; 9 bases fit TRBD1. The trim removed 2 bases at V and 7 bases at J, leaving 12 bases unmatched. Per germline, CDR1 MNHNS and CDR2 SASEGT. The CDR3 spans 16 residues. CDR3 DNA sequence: TGTGCCAGCAGTGAATTCGGGACAGGGATTACGTTGGAGCAGTACTTC. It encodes CASSEFGTGITLEQYF.

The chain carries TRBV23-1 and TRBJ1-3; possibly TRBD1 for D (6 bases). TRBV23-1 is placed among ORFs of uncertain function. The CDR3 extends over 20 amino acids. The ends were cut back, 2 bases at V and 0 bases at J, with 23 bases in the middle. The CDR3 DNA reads TGCGCCAGCAGTCAAATCGCTATACTAAAACAGGGACACTCTGGAAACACCATATATTTT. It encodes CASSQIAILKQGHSGNTIYF.

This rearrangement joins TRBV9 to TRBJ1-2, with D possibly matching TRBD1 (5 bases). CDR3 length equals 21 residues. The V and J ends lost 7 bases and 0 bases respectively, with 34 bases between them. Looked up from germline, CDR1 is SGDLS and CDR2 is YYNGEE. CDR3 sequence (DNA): TGTGCCAGCGGGGCCCCGTTACTTAGGGTCGGGGGAAGAGAAGCTAACTATGGCTACACCTTC. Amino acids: CASGAPLLRVGGREANYGYTF. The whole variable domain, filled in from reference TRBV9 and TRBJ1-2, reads DSGVTQTPKHLITATGQRVTLRCSPRSGDLSVYWYQQSLDQGLQFLIQYYNGEERAKGNILERFSAQQFPDLHSELNLSSLELGDSALYFCASGAPLLRVGGREANYGYTFGSGTRLTVV.

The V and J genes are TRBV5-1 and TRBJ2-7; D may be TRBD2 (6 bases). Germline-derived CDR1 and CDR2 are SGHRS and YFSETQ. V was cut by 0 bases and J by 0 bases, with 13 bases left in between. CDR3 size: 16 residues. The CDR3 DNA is TGCGCCAGCAGCTTGGATGGTAGCGGAAGCTCCTACGAGCAGTACTTC. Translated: CASSLDGSGSSYEQYF.

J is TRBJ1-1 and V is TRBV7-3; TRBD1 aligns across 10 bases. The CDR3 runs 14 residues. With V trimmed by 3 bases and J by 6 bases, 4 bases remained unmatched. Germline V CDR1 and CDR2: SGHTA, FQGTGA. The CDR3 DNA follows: TGTGCCAGCAGCTTGACAGGGGGCATTGCTGAAGCTTTCTTT. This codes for CASSLTGGIAEAFF.

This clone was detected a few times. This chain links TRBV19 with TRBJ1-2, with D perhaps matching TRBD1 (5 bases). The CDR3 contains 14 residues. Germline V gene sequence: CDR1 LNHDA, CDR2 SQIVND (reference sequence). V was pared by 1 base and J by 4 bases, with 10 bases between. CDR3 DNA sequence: TGTGCCAGTAGTATAGTAGGGGCTTCCTATGGCTACACCTTC. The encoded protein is CASSIVGASYGYTF.

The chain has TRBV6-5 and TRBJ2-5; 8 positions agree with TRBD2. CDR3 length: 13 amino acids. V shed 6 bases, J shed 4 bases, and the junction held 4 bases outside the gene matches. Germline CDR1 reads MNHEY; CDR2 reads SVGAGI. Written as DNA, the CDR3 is TGTGCCAGCAGAGTAGCGGGAACAGAGACCCAGTACTTC. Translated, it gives CASRVAGTETQYF.

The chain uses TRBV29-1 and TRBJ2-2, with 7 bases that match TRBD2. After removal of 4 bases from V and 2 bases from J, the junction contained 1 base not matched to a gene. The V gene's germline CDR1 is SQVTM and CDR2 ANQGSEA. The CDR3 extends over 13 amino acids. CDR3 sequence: CSVGGLNTGELFF. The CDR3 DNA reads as TGCAGCGTTGGGGGACTAAACACCGGGGAGCTGTTTTTT.

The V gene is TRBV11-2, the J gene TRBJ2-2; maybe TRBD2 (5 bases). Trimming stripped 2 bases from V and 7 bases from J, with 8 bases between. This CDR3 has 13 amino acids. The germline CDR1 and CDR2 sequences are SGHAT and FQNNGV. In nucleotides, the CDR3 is TGTGCCAGCAGCTTACTAGAGGGCGGGGAGCTGTTTTTT. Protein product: CASSLLEGGELFF.

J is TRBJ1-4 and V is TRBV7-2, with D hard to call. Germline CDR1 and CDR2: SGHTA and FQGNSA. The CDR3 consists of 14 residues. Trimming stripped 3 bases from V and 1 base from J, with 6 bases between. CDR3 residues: CASSFQLTNEKLFF. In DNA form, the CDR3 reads TGTGCCAGCAGCTTTCAGTTAACTAATGAAAAACTGTTTTTT.

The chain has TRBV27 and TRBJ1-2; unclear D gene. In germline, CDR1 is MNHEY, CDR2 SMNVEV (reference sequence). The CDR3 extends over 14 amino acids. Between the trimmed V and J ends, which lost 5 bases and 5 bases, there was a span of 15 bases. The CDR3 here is CASSPQYVGYGYTF. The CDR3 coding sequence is TGTGCCAGCAGTCCACAGTACGTTGGGTATGGCTACACCTTC.

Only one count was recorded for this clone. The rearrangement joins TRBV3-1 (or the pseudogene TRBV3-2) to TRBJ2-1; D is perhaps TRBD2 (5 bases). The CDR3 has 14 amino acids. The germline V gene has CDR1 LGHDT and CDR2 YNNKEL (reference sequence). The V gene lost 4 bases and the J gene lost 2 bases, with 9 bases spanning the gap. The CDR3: CASSPSGTYNEQFF. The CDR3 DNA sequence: TGTGCCAGCAGCCCCTCCGGGACCTACAATGAGCAGTTCTTC.

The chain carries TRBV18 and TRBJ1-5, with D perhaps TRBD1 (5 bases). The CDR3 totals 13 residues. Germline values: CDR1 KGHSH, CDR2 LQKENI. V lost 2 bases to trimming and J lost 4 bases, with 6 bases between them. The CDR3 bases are TGTGCCAGCTCACCAGGGGCTAATCAGCCCCAGCATTTT. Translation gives CASSPGANQPQHF.

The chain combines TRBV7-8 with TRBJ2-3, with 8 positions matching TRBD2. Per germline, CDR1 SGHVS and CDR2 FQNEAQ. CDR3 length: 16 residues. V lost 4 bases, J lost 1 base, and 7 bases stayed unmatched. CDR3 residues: CASSSSAGARTDTQYF. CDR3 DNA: TGTGCCAGCAGCTCCTCAGCGGGGGCCCGCACAGATACGCAGTATTTT. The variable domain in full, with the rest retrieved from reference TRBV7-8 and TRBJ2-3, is GAGVSQSPRYKVAKRGQDVALRCDPISGHVSLFWYQQALGQGPEFLTYFQNEAQLDKSGLPSDRFFAERPEGSVSTLKIQRTQQEDSAVYLCASSSSAGARTDTQYFGPGTRLTVL.

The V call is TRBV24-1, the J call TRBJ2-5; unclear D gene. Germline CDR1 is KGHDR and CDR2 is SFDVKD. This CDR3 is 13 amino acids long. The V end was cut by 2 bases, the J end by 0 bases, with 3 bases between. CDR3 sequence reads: CATSDSDQETQYF. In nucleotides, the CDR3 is TGTGCCACCAGTGATTCGGACCAAGAGACCCAGTACTTC.

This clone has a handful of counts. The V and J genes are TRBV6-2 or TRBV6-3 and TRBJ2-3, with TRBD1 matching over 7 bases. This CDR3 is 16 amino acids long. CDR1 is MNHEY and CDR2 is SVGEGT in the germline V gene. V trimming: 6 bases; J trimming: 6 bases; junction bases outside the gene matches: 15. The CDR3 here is CASSQLKQGRGDTQYF. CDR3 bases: TGTGCCAGCAGCCAACTTAAACAGGGCAGGGGGGATACGCAGTATTTT.

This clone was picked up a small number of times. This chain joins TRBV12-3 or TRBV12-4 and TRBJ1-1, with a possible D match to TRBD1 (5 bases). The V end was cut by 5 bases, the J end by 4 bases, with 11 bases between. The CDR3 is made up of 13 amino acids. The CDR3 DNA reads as TGTGCCAGCAGTCCCTGGAGGGGCACTGAAGCTTTCTTT. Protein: CASSPWRGTEAFF.

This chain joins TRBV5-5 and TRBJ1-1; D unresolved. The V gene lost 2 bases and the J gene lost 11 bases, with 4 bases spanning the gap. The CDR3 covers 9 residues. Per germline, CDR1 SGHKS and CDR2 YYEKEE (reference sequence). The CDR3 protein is CASSFPAFF. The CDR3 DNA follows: TGTGCCAGCAGCTTCCCGGCTTTCTTT.

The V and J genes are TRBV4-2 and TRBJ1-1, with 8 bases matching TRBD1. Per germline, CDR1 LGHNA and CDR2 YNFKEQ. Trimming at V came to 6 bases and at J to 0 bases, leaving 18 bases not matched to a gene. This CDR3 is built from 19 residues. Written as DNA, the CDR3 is TGTGCCAGCAGGTCCCGGGACAGGAGTAAACTCTCGATGAACACTGAAGCTTTCTTT. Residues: CASRSRDRSKLSMNTEAFF.

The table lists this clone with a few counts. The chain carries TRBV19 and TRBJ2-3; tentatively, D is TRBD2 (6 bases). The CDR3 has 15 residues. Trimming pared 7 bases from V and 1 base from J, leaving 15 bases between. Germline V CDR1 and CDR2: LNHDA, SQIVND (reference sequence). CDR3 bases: TGTGCCAGTATGGATAGACTAGGAGGCACAGATACGCAGTATTTT. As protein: CASMDRLGGTDTQYF.